These T cell receptor beta chains were read from a single sample in a study of cytomegalovirus exposure and HLA in healthy donors. The assay was immunoSEQ multiplex PCR, and TCRdb's table has in-frame clones only and misses some. The sample has around 160,000 clones; around three quarters are singletons. Sequencing was performed on PBMCs. The origin of the receptors is a woman in her thirties or forties in good health and CMV-seropositive. CDR3s include the opening cysteine and the closing phenylalanine or tryptophan. The order of the fields is CDR3 protein, J gene, V gene.

CDR3: CASSFSVGASEAFF
J: TRBJ1-1
V: TRBV7-9

CDR3: CASLGTGERVYGYTF
J: TRBJ1-2
V: TRBV25-1

CDR3: CSAEAGSTDTQYF
J: TRBJ2-3
V: TRBV29-1

CDR3: CASSPPRAGNSPLHF
J: TRBJ1-6
V: TRBV7-9

CDR3: CASSTQDSTYEQYF
J: TRBJ2-7
V: TRBV19

CDR3: CASSALAGSITDTQYF
J: TRBJ2-3
V: TRBV28

CDR3: CASSEYRVPEKLFF
J: TRBJ1-4
V: TRBV25-1

CDR3: CASSGSGTITTGELFF
J: TRBJ2-2
V: TRBV5-1

CDR3: CASSVGGAGGEQYF
J: TRBJ2-7
V: TRBV9

CDR3: CASVGQTSNQPQHF
J: TRBJ1-5
V: TRBV12-5

CDR3: CASSIAGGYEQYF
J: TRBJ2-7
V: TRBV7-6

CDR3: CAISVDTSGNTIYF
J: TRBJ1-3
V: TRBV10-3

CDR3: CASSLNRGLGYTF
J: TRBJ1-2
V: TRBV5-1

CDR3: CATSRTGGMTDTQYF
J: TRBJ2-3
V: TRBV6-1

CDR3: CASSPEPTGGEETQYF
J: TRBJ2-5
V: TRBV5-4

CDR3: CASSFRDRGYGYTF
J: TRBJ1-2
V: TRBV5-4

CDR3: CASSLVALAGAGTQYF
J: TRBJ2-3
V: TRBV5-6

CDR3: CASSGQEADTQYF
J: TRBJ2-3
V: TRBV2

CDR3: CASSSFLAGGTDTQYF
J: TRBJ2-3
V: TRBV11-2

CDR3: CASSPDSGEQYF
J: TRBJ2-7
V: TRBV28

CDR3: CASSQAEVRYTF
J: TRBJ1-2
V: TRBV14

CDR3: CASSLSGEGVGTQYF
J: TRBJ2-5
V: TRBV7-6